These 30 T cell receptor beta chains share one sample of origin, sequenced in a study of cytomegalovirus exposure and HLA in healthy donors. A multiplex PCR was run with 60 Vbeta primers and 13 Jbeta primers. TCRdb's table, derived via immunoSEQ multiplex PCR, lists solely in-frame clones and lacks some. Its clone listing holds around 97,000 clones. The sample consisted of PBMCs. Receptors originate from a man aged 35 to 55 in good health and CMV-seronegative.

This sequence joins TRBV4-1 and TRBJ2-7; TRBD2 aligns across 9 bases. The V gene's germline CDR1 is MGHRA and CDR2 YSYEKL. After removal of 2 bases from V and 4 bases from J, the junction contained 6 bases not matched to a gene. The CDR3 is 15 residues long. This chain's CDR3 is CASSQYSLAGYEQYF. CDR3 DNA sequence: TGCGCCAGCAGCCAATACTCCCTAGCGGGATACGAGCAGTACTTC.

The chain combines TRBV6-6 with TRBJ1-5; D remains unclear. Germline V CDR1 and CDR2: MNHNY, SVGAGI (reference sequence). The CDR3 totals 12 residues. Trimming took 7 bases from V and 6 from J, leaving 10 bases between them. The CDR3 loop is CASTYGSQPQHF. CDR3 coding DNA: TGTGCCAGCACCTACGGGTCTCAGCCCCAGCATTTT.

J is TRBJ1-1 and V is TRBV28, with TRBD1 matching over 7 bases. Germline V gives CDR1 MDHEN, CDR2 SYDVKM. Germline trimming cut 6 bases from V and 5 bases from J; bases unmatched to any gene: 6. The CDR3 consists of 13 residues. The CDR3 DNA reads as TGTGCCAGCAGGGGACAGTACCAGACTGAAGCTTTCTTT. Amino acids: CASRGQYQTEAFF.

The chain links TRBV5-1 to TRBJ2-3, with D maybe TRBD1 (5 bases). Germline CDR1 reads SGHRS; CDR2 reads YFSETQ. The germline V and J ends were trimmed by 3 bases and 0 bases, with 8 bases remaining between them. The CDR3 spans 14 residues. CDR3 in amino acids: CASSYGQSTDTQYF. The CDR3 nucleotides are TGCGCCAGCAGCTATGGACAAAGCACAGATACGCAGTATTTT. The variable domain in full, with the rest retrieved from reference TRBV5-1 and TRBJ2-3, is KAGVTQTPRYLIKTRGQQVTLSCSPISGHRSVSWYQQTPGQGLQFLFEYFSETQRNKGNFPGRFSGRQFSNSRSEMNVSTLELGDSALYLCASSYGQSTDTQYFGPGTRLTVL.

This CDR3 is CASTGAGQSRYSGANVLTF. CDR3 in DNA: TGTGCCAGTACTGGGGCAGGGCAGTCCCGCTACTCTGGGGCCAACGTCCTGACTTTC. The chain carries TRBV19 and TRBJ2-6, with TRBD1 as a possible D gene (5 bases). The CDR3 has 19 amino acids. Germline CDR1 LNHDA, CDR2 SQIVND (reference sequence). The V gene lost 7 bases and the J gene lost 0 bases, with 22 bases spanning the gap.

V and J are TRBV5-1 and TRBJ2-2; 7 nucleotides agree with TRBD1. Trimming at V came to 5 bases and at J to 1 base, leaving 8 bases not matched to a gene. The CDR3 runs to 16 residues. The V gene's germline CDR1 is SGHRS and CDR2 YFSETQ. The CDR3 protein is CASRAPGTENTGELFF. Written as DNA, the CDR3 is TGCGCCAGCAGGGCCCCCGGGACAGAGAACACCGGGGAGCTGTTTTTT.

The rearrangement uses TRBV7-9 and TRBJ2-7, with 7 bases identical to TRBD1. This CDR3 has 14 residues. V shed 1 base and J 6 bases; nucleotides not matched to a gene: 6. CDR1 is SEHNR, CDR2 FQNEAQ, per germline (reference sequence). CDR3 loop: CASSLVQGGSEQYF. CDR3 coding DNA: TGTGCCAGCAGCTTAGTCCAAGGGGGCTCCGAGCAGTACTTC.

The genes are TRBV27 and TRBJ1-4; 7 bases match TRBD1. The germline V gene encodes CDR1 MNHEY and CDR2 SMNVEV (reference sequence). Germline trimming cut 2 bases from V and 5 bases from J; bases unmatched to any gene: 5. The length of the CDR3 is 15 residues. The CDR3 is CASSLTGQRNEKLFF. The CDR3 DNA is TGTGCCAGCAGTTTAACGGGACAGCGAAATGAAAAACTGTTTTTT.

The chain recombines TRBV5-6 with TRBJ2-3, with TRBD1 identical over 9 bases. The CDR3 is 15 residues long. V trimming: 1 base; J trimming: 1 base; junction bases outside the gene matches: 1. Germline CDR1 is SGHDT and CDR2 is YYEEEE. The CDR3 here is CASSLRTGGTDTQYF. CDR3 sequence (DNA): TGTGCCAGCAGCTTGAGGACAGGGGGCACAGATACGCAGTATTTT.

The chain employs TRBV30 and TRBJ1-5; D call uncertain. Trimming removed 0 bases at V and 6 bases at J, with 12 bases between. The CDR3 consists of 14 residues. CDR1 and CDR2 (germline): GTSNPN, SVGIG (reference sequence). The CDR3: CAWSVDSHSQPQHF. The CDR3 nucleotides are TGTGCCTGGAGTGTAGATTCCCATAGTCAGCCCCAGCATTTT.

This sequence joins TRBV7-9 and TRBJ1-6; the match to TRBD1 covers 9 bases. Germline trimming cut 5 bases from V and 7 bases from J; bases unmatched to any gene: 9. Looked up from germline, CDR1 is SEHNR and CDR2 is FQNEAQ (reference sequence). CDR3 length: 16 amino acids. The CDR3 nucleotides read TGTGCCAGCAGCCCCTCGGAGGGACAGGGCAATTCACCCCTCCACTTT. As protein: CASSPSEGQGNSPLHF. The whole variable domain, remainder taken from reference TRBV7-9 and TRBJ1-6, is DTGVSQNPRHKITKRGQNVTFRCDPISEHNRLYWYRQTLGQGPEFLTYFQNEAQLEKSRLLSDRFSAERPKGSFSTLEIQRTEQGDSAMYLCASSPSEGQGNSPLHFGNGTRLTVT.

The chain has TRBV5-1 and TRBJ1-1, with D tentatively TRBD1 (6 bases). V lost 7 bases, J lost 0 bases, and 13 bases lay in between. The CDR3 is 14 residues long. Germline loops: CDR1 SGHRS, CDR2 YFSETQ. CDR3 nucleotides: TGCGCCAGCCTAGCGGGGGACATGAACACTGAAGCTTTCTTT. This gives the protein CASLAGDMNTEAFF.

This chain joins TRBV10-2 and TRBJ1-2; 7 nucleotides match TRBD1. Germline V lookup: CDR1 WSHSY, CDR2 SAAADI. The CDR3 consists of 15 residues. The V and J ends lost 6 bases and 0 bases, in that order; junction bases with no gene match: 7. The CDR3 coding sequence is TGCGCCAGCAGCCAACAGGGGTTAGCTAACTATGGCTACACCTTC. Translated: CASSQQGLANYGYTF.

This rearrangement joins TRBV7-9 to TRBJ2-1, with 10 nucleotides matching TRBD2. The germline gives CDR1 SEHNR, CDR2 FQNEAQ (reference sequence). V lost 5 bases, J lost 0 bases, and 10 bases stayed unmatched. CDR3 length: 18 residues. The CDR3 DNA reads as TGTGCCAGCAGCCCTGGACTAGCGGAAAGAAGCTCCTACAATGAGCAGTTCTTC. Protein product: CASSPGLAERSSYNEQFF. Full variable domain (rest looked up from reference TRBV7-9 and TRBJ2-1): DTGVSQNPRHKITKRGQNVTFRCDPISEHNRLYWYRQTLGQGPEFLTYFQNEAQLEKSRLLSDRFSAERPKGSFSTLEIQRTEQGDSAMYLCASSPGLAERSSYNEQFFGPGTRLTVL.

The V and J genes are TRBV6-6 and TRBJ2-7; 9 bases are a match to TRBD1. After removal of 2 bases from V and 5 bases from J, the junction contained 4 bases not matched to a gene. The CDR3 covers 14 residues. The germline V gene encodes CDR1 MNHNY and CDR2 SVGAGI (reference sequence). The CDR3 nucleotides read TGTGCCAGCAGTTACCCGGGACAGGGTAACGAGCAGTACTTC. Translated: CASSYPGQGNEQYF.

The rearrangement joins TRBV2 to TRBJ2-3, with 11 bases identical to TRBD1. The CDR3 is 14 amino acids. Trimming took 11 bases from V and 4 from J; bases not matched to a gene: 8. The germline V gene encodes CDR1 SNHLY and CDR2 FYNNEI. The DNA for the CDR3 is TGTGCCGGAGGGACAGGGGGAGGATCAGATACGCAGTATTTT. This gives the protein CAGGTGGGSDTQYF.

The chain employs TRBV5-1 and TRBJ1-1, with D possibly being TRBD1 (5 bases). The germline gives CDR1 SGHRS, CDR2 YFSETQ. The CDR3 has 12 amino acids. V dropped 0 bases and J dropped 11 bases, with 11 bases sitting between them. In DNA, the CDR3 is TGCGCCAGCAGCTTGGATGGCAGACAGGCTTTCTTT. Translation gives CASSLDGRQAFF.

The chain employs TRBV4-1 and TRBJ2-3; D remains unclear. The ends were cut back, 4 bases at V and 0 bases at J, with 5 bases in the middle. The V gene's germline CDR1 is MGHRA and CDR2 YSYEKL. CDR3 length: 13 residues. In DNA form, the CDR3 reads TGCGCCAGCAGCCCCCTGAGCACAGATACGCAGTATTTT. As protein: CASSPLSTDTQYF.

This chain links TRBV5-1 with TRBJ1-2; possibly TRBD1 for D (5 bases). This CDR3 comprises 15 residues. Per the germline V gene, CDR1 is SGHRS and CDR2 is YFSETQ. V shed 0 bases and J shed 1 base, with 10 bases lying between them. CDR3 residues: CASSLAGNGNYGYTF. The CDR3 DNA reads TGCGCCAGCAGCTTGGCAGGGAACGGTAACTATGGCTACACCTTC.

The chain couples TRBV25-1 to TRBJ2-7; a weak D match, TRBD1 (7 bases). The germline gives CDR1 MGHDK, CDR2 SYGVNS. Trimming shortened V by 9 bases and J by 10 bases, and 22 bases separated the two germline ends. This CDR3 comprises 13 residues. CDR3 sequence: CARGAGQTGDQYF. The CDR3 bases are TGTGCCAGAGGGGCGGGACAGACCGGTGATCAGTACTTC.

The rearrangement uses TRBV18 and TRBJ2-7; maybe TRBD2 (6 bases). The CDR3 is 15 amino acids. V was trimmed by 2 bases and J by 2 bases, leaving 13 bases between them. CDR1 and CDR2 from the germline V gene are KGHSH and LQKENI. The CDR3 loop is CASSPGVRGPYEQYF. The DNA of the CDR3 is TGTGCCAGCTCACCAGGTGTGCGGGGCCCCTACGAGCAGTACTTC.

The V call is TRBV19, the J call TRBJ2-2; 7 nucleotides match TRBD1. CDR1 is LNHDA, CDR2 SQIVND, per germline (reference sequence). The junction had 6 bases not matched to a gene; V was cut back by 6 bases and J by 8 bases. The CDR3 contains 13 residues. CDR3 loop: CASRPPGQGELFF. CDR3 bases: TGTGCCAGTAGGCCACCGGGACAGGGGGAGCTGTTTTTT.

V is TRBV28 and J is TRBJ2-7; TRBD1 agrees at 7 bases. Germline-derived CDR1 and CDR2 are MDHEN and SYDVKM. Trimming took 4 bases from V and 3 from J; bases not matched to a gene: 9. The CDR3 spans 15 residues. CDR3 bases: TGTGCCAGCAGTTCCCCGAAGGGGGCAAGCTACGAGCAGTACTTC. Encoded protein: CASSSPKGASYEQYF.

The chain joins TRBV19 to TRBJ2-7, with 9 bases identical to TRBD1. CDR3 length: 15 amino acids. Germline CDR1 is LNHDA and CDR2 is SQIVND (reference sequence). With V trimmed by 1 base and J by 5 bases, 6 bases remained unmatched. CDR3: CASSIGTGGFDEQYF. CDR3 DNA: TGTGCCAGTAGTATAGGAACAGGGGGCTTTGACGAGCAGTACTTC.

This rearrangement joins TRBV7-9 to TRBJ2-1; 7 nucleotides align to TRBD2. This CDR3 is built from 16 residues. CDR1 SEHNR and CDR2 FQNEAQ come from the germline V gene (reference sequence). J was trimmed by 0 bases and V by 0 bases; bases with no gene match: 2. This chain's CDR3 is CASSLAGGGSYNEQFF. The CDR3 DNA sequence: TGTGCCAGCAGCTTAGCGGGCGGGGGCTCCTACAATGAGCAGTTCTTC.

The chain joins TRBV18 to TRBJ1-4; 7 positions agree with TRBD1. Germline V gives CDR1 KGHSH, CDR2 LQKENI. The ends lost 4 bases at V and 8 bases at J; junction bases unmatched: 7. This CDR3 is 14 amino acids long. The CDR3 bases are TGTGCCAGCTCACGCGTGGGGACAGTCGAAAAACTGTTTTTT. It yields the protein CASSRVGTVEKLFF.

The CDR3 bases are TGTGCCAGCAGCTTATCTCCTAGCGGGAGTGGAGGCACAGATACGCAGTATTTT. It is translated as CASSLSPSGSGGTDTQYF. The chain has TRBV7-7 and TRBJ2-3, with 10 positions matching TRBD2. The CDR3 is 18 residues long. Germline V lookup: CDR1 SSHAT, CDR2 FNYEAQ (reference sequence). V trimming: 2 bases; J trimming: 1 base; junction bases outside the gene matches: 9. Supplemented by reference TRBV7-7 and TRBJ2-3, the full variable domain reads GAGVSQSPRYKVTKRGQDVTLRCDPISSHATLYWYQQALGQGPEFLTYFNYEAQPDKSGLPSDRFSAERPEGSISTLTIQRTEQRDSAMYRCASSLSPSGSGGTDTQYFGPGTRLTVL.

The chain has TRBV28 and TRBJ1-2; a possible D gene is TRBD1 (5 bases). From germline, CDR1 is MDHEN and CDR2 SYDVKM. The CDR3 sequence is 15 residues long. With 4 bases removed from V and 2 bases from J, the gap between germline ends came to 14 bases. The CDR3 bases are TGTGCCAGCAGTTCTGGGGGGTCGACGAACTATGGCTACACCTTC. Translation: CASSSGGSTNYGYTF.

V gene TRBV18 combines with J gene TRBJ2-5; D is perhaps TRBD2 (6 bases). Germline V CDR1 and CDR2: KGHSH, LQKENI. The CDR3 has 12 amino acids. V lost 1 base, J lost 11 bases, and 11 bases lay in between. The CDR3, as DNA: TGTGCCAGCTCACCACGGGGGGAGGAGCAGTACTTC. Translation: CASSPRGEEQYF.

The chain is built from TRBV7-9 and TRBJ2-1; the match to TRBD1 covers 10 bases. With 3 bases clipped from V and 6 bases from J, the junction kept 5 bases outside the gene matches. There are 15 residues in the CDR3. Germline values: CDR1 SEHNR, CDR2 FQNEAQ (reference sequence). This CDR3 reads CASSFRGQGSNEQFF. CDR3 DNA: TGTGCCAGCAGCTTTAGGGGACAGGGGAGCAATGAGCAGTTCTTC.